These 5 T cell receptor beta chains originate from one sample sequenced in a study of naive and memory T cell subsets. The beta constant-region primer was an equimolar mix of two oligonucleotides covering TRBC1 and TRBC2. Ligated cDNA was amplified by four rounds of PCR with nested alpha and beta constant-region primers and SP2. TCRdb re-derived calls from the UMI-ligation and nested PCR reads in MiXCR, one entry per CDR3 protein. Of tens of thousands of distinct CDR3 sequences in the sample, around 18% are singletons; the top ten hold more than 3%. The sample taken for sequencing was effector memory CD4+ T cells from blood. Subset noted: effector memory, CD45RA- CD27-. Receptors originate from a human donor in good health.

The chain is built from TRBV6-6 and TRBJ1-1, with unresolved D. CDR3 size: 16 residues. CDR1 MNHNY and CDR2 SVGAGI come from the germline V gene (reference sequence). Trimming cost V 5 bases and J 7 bases, with 23 bases left between them. CDR3 loop: CASSPPSRRSTLEAFF. CDR3 in DNA: TGTGCCAGCAGTCCTCCCAGTAGGCGCTCCACTCTTGAAGCTTTCTTT.

This clonotype showed up just a few times. The chain recombines TRBV5-1 with TRBJ2-5, with D unclear. This CDR3 is built from 15 residues. V was clipped by 2 bases and J by 4 bases, with 15 bases between them. Germline assignment: CDR1 SGHRS and CDR2 YFSETQ. CDR3 nucleotides: TGCGCCAGCAGCTTAGGCAGCTCGTGGGGAGAGACCCAGTACTTC. Translation gives CASSLGSSWGETQYF.

The chain links TRBV7-2 to TRBJ1-5; 7 bases line up with TRBD1. Germline trimming cut 5 bases from V and 5 bases from J; bases unmatched to any gene: 3. Per the germline V gene, CDR1 is SGHTA and CDR2 is FQGNSA. The CDR3 runs 13 residues. CDR3 in DNA: TGTGCCAGCAGCCCCAGGGGGGATCAGCCCCAGCATTTT. The encoded protein is CASSPRGDQPQHF.

In this sample, this clonotype turned up a few times. This chain uses TRBV20-1 with TRBJ1-3; 10 nucleotides align to TRBD1. Trimming removed 5 bases from V and 4 bases from J; junction bases left unmatched: 8. CDR3 length: 15 amino acids. In germline, CDR1 is DFQATT, CDR2 SNEGSKA (reference sequence). The CDR3 coding sequence is TGCAGTGCTCTAGAGACAGGGGGCGGCGGAAACACCATATATTTT. Its translation: CSALETGGGGNTIYF.

This clonotype was observed a handful of times. The chain couples TRBV7-6 to TRBJ2-7; possibly TRBD1 for D (6 bases). CDR1 and CDR2 from the germline V gene are SGHVS and FNYEAQ. The CDR3 consists of 14 residues. The V and J ends lost 1 base and 0 bases respectively, with 7 bases between them. The CDR3 DNA is TGTGCCAGCAGCTTAGGGACAGCCTCCTACGAGCAGTACTTC. Translation gives CASSLGTASYEQYF.